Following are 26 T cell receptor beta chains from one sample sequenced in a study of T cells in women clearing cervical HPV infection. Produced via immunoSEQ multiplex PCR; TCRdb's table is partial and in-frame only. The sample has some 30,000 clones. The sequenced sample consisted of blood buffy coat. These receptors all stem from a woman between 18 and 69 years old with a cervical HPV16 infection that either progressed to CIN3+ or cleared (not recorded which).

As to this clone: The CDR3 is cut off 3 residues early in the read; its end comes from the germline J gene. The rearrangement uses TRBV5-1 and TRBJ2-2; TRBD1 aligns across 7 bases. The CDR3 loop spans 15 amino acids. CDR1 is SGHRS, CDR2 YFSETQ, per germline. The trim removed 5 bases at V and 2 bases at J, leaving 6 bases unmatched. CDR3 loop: CASRSGTENTGELFF. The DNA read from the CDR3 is TGCGCCAGCAGGTCCGGGACAGAAAACACCGGGGAG.

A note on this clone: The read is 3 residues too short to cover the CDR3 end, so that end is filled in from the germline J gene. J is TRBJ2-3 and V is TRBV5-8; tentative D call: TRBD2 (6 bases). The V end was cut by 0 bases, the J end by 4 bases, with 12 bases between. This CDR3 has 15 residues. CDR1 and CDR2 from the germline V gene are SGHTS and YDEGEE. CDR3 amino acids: CASSLVTSSPDTQYF. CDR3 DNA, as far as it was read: TGTGCCAGCAGCTTGGTTACTAGCAGCCCAGATACG.

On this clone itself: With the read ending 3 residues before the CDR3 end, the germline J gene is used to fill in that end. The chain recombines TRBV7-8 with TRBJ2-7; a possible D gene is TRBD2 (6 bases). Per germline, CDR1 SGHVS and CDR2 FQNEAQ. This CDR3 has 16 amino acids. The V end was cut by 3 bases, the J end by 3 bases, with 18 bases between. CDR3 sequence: CASSFTAREIGYEQYF. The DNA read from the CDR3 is TGTGCCAGCAGCTTCACGGCGCGGGAAATTGGCTACGAG.

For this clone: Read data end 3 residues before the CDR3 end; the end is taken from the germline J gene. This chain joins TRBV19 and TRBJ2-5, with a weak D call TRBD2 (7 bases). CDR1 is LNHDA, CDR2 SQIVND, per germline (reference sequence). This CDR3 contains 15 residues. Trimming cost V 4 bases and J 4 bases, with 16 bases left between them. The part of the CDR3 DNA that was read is TGTGCCAGTAGTAGAGAGGGGGGGCTGACAGAGACC. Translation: CASSREGGLTET. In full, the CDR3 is CASSREGGLTETQYF.

The CDR3 bases that were read are TGTGCCAGCAGCTTAGGGTTCGGGTGGCTATATGGC. Translated: CASSLGFGWLYG. The CDR3 in full is CASSLGFGWLYGYTF. This chain joins TRBV7-2 and TRBJ1-2; D gene uncertain. The read stops 3 residues short of the end of the CDR3; the missing end is completed from the germline J gene. Germline CDR1 SGHTA, CDR2 FQGNSA. V dropped 1 base and J dropped 5 bases, with 14 bases sitting between them. CDR3 length equals 15 residues.

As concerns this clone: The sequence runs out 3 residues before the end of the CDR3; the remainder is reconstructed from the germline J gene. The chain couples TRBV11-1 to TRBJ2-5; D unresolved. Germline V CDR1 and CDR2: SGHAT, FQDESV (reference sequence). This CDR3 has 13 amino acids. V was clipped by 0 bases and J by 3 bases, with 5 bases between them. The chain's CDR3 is CASSLAPEETQYF. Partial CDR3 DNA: TGTGCCAGCAGCTTAGCCCCGGAAGAGACC.

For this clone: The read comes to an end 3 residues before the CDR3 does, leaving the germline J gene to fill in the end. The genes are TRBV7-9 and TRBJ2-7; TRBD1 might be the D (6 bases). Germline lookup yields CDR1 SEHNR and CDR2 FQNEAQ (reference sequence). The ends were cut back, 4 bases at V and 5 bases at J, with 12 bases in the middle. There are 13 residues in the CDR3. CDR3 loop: CASSYGTLDEQYF. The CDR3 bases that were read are TGTGCCAGCAGCTACGGGACATTGGACGAG.

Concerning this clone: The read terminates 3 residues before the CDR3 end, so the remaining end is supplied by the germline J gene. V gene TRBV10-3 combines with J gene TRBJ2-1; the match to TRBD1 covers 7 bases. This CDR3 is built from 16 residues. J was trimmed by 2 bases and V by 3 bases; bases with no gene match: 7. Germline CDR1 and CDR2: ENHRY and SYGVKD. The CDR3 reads CAISDPDRKAYNEQFF. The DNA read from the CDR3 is TGTGCCATCAGTGACCCGGACAGGAAAGCCTACAATGAG.

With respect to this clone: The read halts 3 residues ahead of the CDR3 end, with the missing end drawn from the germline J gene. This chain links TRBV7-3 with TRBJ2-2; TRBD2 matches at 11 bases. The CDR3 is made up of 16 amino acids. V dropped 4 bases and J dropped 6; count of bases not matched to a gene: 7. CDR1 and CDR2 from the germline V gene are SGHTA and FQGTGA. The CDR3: CASSSLAGGWAGELFF. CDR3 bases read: TGTGCCAGCAGCTCCCTAGCGGGAGGCTGGGCCGGGGAG.

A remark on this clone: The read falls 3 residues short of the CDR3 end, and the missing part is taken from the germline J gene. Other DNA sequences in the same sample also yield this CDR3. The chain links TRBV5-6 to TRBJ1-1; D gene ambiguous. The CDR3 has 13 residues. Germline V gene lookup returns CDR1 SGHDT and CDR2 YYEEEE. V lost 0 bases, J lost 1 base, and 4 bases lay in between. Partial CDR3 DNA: TGTGCCAGCAGCTTGGGCGAGAACACTGAA. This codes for CASSLGENTE. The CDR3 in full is CASSLGENTEAFF.

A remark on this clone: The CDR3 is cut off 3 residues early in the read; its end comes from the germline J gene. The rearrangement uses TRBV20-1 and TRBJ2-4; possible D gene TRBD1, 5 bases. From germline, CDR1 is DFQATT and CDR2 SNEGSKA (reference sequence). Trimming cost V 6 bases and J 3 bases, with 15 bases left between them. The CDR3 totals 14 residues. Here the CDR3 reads CSAPSDTFKNIQYF. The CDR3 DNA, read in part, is TGCAGTGCACCCTCGGACACCTTCAAAAACATT.

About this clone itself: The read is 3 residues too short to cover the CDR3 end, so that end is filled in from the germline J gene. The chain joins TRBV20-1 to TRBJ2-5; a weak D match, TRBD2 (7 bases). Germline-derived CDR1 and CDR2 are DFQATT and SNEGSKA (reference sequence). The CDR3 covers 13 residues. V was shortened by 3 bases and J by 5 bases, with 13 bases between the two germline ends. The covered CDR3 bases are TGCAGTGCTAGTGGGGGGGCGCCTGAGACC. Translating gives CSASGGAPET. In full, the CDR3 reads CSASGGAPETQYF.

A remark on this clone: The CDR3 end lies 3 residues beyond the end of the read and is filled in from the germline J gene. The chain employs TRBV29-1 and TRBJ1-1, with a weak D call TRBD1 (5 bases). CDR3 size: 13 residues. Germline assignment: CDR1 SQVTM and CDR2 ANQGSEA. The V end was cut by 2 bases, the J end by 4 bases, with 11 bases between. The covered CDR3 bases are TGCAGCGTTGAATCAGGGCTCGGCACTGAA. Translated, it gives CSVESGLGTE. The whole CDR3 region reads CSVESGLGTEAFF.

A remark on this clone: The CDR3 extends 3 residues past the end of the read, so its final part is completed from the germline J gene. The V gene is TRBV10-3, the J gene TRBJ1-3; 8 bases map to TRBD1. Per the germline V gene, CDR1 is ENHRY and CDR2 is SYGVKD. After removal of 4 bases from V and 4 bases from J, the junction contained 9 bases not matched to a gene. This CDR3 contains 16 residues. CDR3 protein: CAISARQGLTGNTIYF. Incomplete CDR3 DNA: TGTGCCATCAGTGCGAGACAGGGGTTGACGGGAAACACC.

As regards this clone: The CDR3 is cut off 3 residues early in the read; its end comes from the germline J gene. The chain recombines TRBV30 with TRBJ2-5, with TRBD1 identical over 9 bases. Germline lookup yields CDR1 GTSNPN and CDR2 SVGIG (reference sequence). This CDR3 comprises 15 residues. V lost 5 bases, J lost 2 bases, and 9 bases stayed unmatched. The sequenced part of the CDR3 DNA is TGTGCCTGGGGAGCGACAGGGGGGACTCAAGAGACC. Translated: CAWGATGGTQET. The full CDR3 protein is CAWGATGGTQETQYF.

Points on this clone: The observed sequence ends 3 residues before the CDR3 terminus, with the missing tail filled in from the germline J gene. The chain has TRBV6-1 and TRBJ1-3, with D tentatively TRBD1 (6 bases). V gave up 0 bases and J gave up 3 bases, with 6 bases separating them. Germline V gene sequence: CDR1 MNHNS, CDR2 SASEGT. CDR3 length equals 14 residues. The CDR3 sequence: CASSEATGGNTIYF. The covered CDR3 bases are TGTGCCAGCAGTGAAGCGACAGGTGGAAACACC.

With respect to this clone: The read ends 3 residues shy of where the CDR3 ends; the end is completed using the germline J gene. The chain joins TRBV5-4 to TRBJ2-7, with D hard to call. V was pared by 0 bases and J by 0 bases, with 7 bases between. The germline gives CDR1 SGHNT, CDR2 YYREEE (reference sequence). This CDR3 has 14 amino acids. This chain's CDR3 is CASSLGGVSYEQYF. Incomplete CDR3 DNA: TGTGCCAGCAGCTTGGGCGGAGTCTCCTACGAG.

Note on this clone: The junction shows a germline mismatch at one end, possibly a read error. The CDR3 here is CASSQDSLGNYGYTF. The DNA read from the CDR3 is TGCGCCAGCAGCCAGGACAGTTTAGGGAACTATGGC. This chain uses TRBV4-2 with TRBJ1-2, with D perhaps matching TRBD1 (6 bases). The CDR3 extends 3 residues past the end of the read, so its final part is completed from the germline J gene. Germline loops: CDR1 LGHNA, CDR2 YNFKEQ. This CDR3 has 15 amino acids.

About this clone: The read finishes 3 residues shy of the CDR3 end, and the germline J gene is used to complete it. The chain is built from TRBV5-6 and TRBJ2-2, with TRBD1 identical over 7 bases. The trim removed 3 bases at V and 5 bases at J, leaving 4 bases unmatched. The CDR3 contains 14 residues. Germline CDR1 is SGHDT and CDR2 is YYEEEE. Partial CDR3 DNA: TGTGCCAGCAGCTACGACAGGGCTACCGGGGAG. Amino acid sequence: CASSYDRATGE. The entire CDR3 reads CASSYDRATGELFF.

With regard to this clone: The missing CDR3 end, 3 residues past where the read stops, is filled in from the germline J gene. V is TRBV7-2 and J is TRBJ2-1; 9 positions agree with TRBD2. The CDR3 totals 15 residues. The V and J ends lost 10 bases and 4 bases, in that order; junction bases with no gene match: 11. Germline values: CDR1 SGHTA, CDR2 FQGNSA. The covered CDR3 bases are TGTGCCACAGCCCTCGCAGCGGGGGGTTACAATGAG. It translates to CATALAAGGYNE. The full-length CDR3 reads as CATALAAGGYNEQFF.

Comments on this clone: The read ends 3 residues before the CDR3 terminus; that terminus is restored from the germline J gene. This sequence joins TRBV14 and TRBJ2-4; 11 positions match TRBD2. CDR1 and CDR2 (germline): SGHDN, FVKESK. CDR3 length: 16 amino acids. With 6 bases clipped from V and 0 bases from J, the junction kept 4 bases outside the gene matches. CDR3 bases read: TGTGCCAGCAGTTACGGACTAGCGGGAGCCAAAAACATT. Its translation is CASSYGLAGAKNI. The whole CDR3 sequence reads CASSYGLAGAKNIQYF.

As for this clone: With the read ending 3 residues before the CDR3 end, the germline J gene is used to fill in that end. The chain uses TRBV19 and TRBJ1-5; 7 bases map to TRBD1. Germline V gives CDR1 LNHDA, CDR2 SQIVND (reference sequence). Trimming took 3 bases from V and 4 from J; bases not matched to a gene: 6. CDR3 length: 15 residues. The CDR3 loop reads CASSIGRGFNQPQHF. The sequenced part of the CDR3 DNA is TGTGCCAGTAGTATTGGCAGGGGGTTTAATCAGCCC.

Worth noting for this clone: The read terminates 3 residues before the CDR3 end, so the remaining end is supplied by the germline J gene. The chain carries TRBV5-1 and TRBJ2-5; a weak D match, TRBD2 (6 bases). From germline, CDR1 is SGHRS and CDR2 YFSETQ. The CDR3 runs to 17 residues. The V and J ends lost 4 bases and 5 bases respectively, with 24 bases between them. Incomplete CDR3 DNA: TGCGCCAGCAGCCCGGGGGTCGCACGGGCACTCTGGGAGACC. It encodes CASSPGVARALWET. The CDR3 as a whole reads CASSPGVARALWETQYF.

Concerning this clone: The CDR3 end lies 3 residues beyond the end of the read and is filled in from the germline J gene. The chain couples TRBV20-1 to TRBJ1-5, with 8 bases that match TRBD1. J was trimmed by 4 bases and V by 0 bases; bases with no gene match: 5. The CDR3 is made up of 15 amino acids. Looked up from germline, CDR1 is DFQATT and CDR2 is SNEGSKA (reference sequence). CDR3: CSARDPGQGNQPQHF. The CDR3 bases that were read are TGCAGTGCTAGAGACCCCGGACAGGGTAATCAGCCC.

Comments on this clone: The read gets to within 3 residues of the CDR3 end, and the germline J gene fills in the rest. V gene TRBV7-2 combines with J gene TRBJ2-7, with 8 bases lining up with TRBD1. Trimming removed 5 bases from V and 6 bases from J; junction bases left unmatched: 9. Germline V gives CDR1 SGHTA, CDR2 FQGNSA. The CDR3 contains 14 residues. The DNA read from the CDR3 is TGTGCCAGCAGCCCCAGGGGGCATAGAGGCGAG. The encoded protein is CASSPRGHRGE. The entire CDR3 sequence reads CASSPRGHRGEQYF. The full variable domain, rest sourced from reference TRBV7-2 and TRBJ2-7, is GAGVSQSPSNKVTEKGKDVELRCDPISGHTALYWYRQSLGQGLEFLIYFQGNSAPDKSGLPSDRFSAERTGGSVSTLTIQRTQQEDSAVYLCASSPRGHRGEQYFGPGTRLTVT.

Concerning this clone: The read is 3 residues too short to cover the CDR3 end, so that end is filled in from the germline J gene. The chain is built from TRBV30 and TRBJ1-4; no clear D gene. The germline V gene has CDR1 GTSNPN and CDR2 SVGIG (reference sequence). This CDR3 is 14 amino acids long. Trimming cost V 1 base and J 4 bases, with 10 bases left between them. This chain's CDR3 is CAWSGGGGNEKLFF. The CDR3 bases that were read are TGTGCCTGGAGTGGCGGCGGTGGTAATGAAAAA.